This T cell receptor beta chain derives from a study of T cells in Graves' hyperthyroidism and ophthalmopathy. Subjects aged 18 to 65 presented with newly diagnosed hyperthyroidism of less than 2 months' duration. Using RNA transcripts as the source, TCR beta CDR3 regions were amplified. An initial round of RT-PCR targeting the TCR CDR3 relied on the HTBI primer set. TCRdb re-called the multiplex PCR reads with MiXCR, one entry per CDR3 protein. The profile shows a few hundred thousand distinct CDR3 sequences, 14% of them singletons. This clonotype has at least ten counts. Sequencing was performed on blood. This clonotype originated in a woman between 40 and 50 years old with Graves' hyperthyroidism.

The CDR3 is CASWSSGRTDTQYF. DNA for the CDR3: TGTGCCAGCTGGTCCAGCGGGAGAACAGATACGCAGTATTTT. This sequence joins TRBV27 and TRBJ2-3; 8 bases line up with TRBD2. V gave up 8 bases and J gave up 3 bases; unmatched junction bases: 7. This CDR3 comprises 14 residues. From germline, CDR1 is MNHEY and CDR2 SMNVEV (reference sequence).